This is a list of T cell receptor beta chains from one sample in a study of OX40 agonist ivuxolimab in advanced cancers. Some clones are missing from TCRdb's copy, which holds only in-frame ones; the method was immunoSEQ multiplex PCR. Altogether about 76,000 clones are present, under 90% being singletons, with the ten largest covering approximately 1.9%. Specimen: CD4+ or CD8+ T cells sorted from blood, collected in a trial of the OX40 agonist ivuxolimab. These receptors were collected from an adult with an advanced solid tumor such as melanoma, head and neck, liver or kidney cancer. CDR3s include the opening cysteine and the closing phenylalanine or tryptophan. Fields, in order: V gene, clone size, D gene, J gene, CDR3 protein, CDR3 DNA. The D gene is left open where the match is weak. The listing skips clone size in some rows; elsewhere it reads once, few, many or a size class.

>TRBV29-1|NA|TRBD1|TRBJ1-5
CSVATGGNQPQHF
TGCAGCGTCGCCACAGGGGGAAATCAGCCCCAGCATTTT
>TRBV18|NA|TRBD1|TRBJ1-5
CASSLEQGAGQPQHF
TGTGCCAGCTCACTCGAACAGGGGGCAGGACAGCCCCAGCATTTT
>TRBV19|NA|TRBD1|TRBJ2-7
CASSYRRQGEQYF
TGTGCCAGTAGTTACCGACGACAGGGCGAGCAGTACTTC
>TRBV7-2|once|NA|TRBJ2-7
CASSTSNGVEQYF
TGTGCCAGCAGCACTAGCAACGGGGTCGAGCAGTACTTC
>TRBV5-1|NA|TRBD2|TRBJ2-1
CASRQVAGIYEQFF
TGCGCCAGCAGGCAGGTAGCGGGGATCTATGAGCAGTTCTTC
>TRBV7-3|NA|TRBD2|TRBJ2-1
CASSRAGGGHNEQFF
TGTGCCAGCAGCAGAGCGGGGGGCGGGCACAATGAGCAGTTCTTC
>TRBV7-6|NA|TRBD1|TRBJ2-5
CASSAPGQGRETQYF
TGTGCCAGCAGCGCGCCGGGACAGGGGCGAGAGACCCAGTACTTC
>TRBV6-1|NA|NA|TRBJ1-5
CASGEGTQHF
TGTGCCAGCGGCGAGGGAACCCAGCATTTT
>TRBV10-3|NA|NA|TRBJ2-1
CAIRLTDRREVDEQFF
TGTGCCATCAGACTAACGGACCGCCGGGAAGTCGATGAGCAGTTCTTC
>TRBV10-3|NA|NA|TRBJ2-3
CAIRTADTDTQYF
TGTGCCATCAGGACAGCAGACACAGATACGCAGTATTTT
>TRBV5-1|NA|NA|TRBJ1-4
CASSAARGRDEKLFF
TGCGCCAGCAGCGCAGCCCGGGGCCGCGATGAAAAACTGTTTTTT
>TRBV5-3|NA|NA|TRBJ2-1
CARSLEAPPDNEQFF
TGTGCCAGAAGCTTGGAGGCTCCACCCGACAATGAGCAGTTCTTC
>TRBV4-3|NA|NA|TRBJ2-3
CASSRGHTSTDTQYF
TGCGCCAGCAGCCGGGGGCATACTAGCACAGATACGCAGTATTTT
>TRBV28|NA|NA|TRBJ1-2
CASSLDTYYGYTF
TGTGCCAGCAGTTTGGACACCTACTATGGCTACACCTTC
>TRBV28|NA|NA|TRBJ1-6
CASSKRSSYNSPLHF
TGTGCCAGCAGCAAAAGAAGCTCCTATAATTCACCCCTCCACTTT
>TRBV9|NA|NA|TRBJ2-7
CASSVGVGYEQYF
TGTGCCAGCAGCGTAGGAGTGGGTTACGAGCAGTACTTC
>TRBV7-3|NA|TRBD1|TRBJ1-6
CASSLKAGTAINSPLHF
TGTGCCAGCAGCTTAAAGGCCGGGACAGCCATTAATTCACCCCTCCACTTT
>TRBV10-3|NA|TRBD2|TRBJ2-3
CAISGPHLAGETDTQYF
TGTGCCATCAGTGGCCCCCACCTAGCGGGGGAAACAGATACGCAGTATTTT
>TRBV7-3|NA|NA|TRBJ2-1
CASSLGLQGEQFF
TGTGCCAGCAGCTTAGGCCTCCAAGGTGAGCAGTTCTTC
>TRBV7-9|NA|NA|TRBJ1-2
CASSSVGIGGGYTF
TGTGCCAGCAGCTCGGTGGGCATTGGGGGAGGCTACACCTTC
>TRBV7-9|once|NA|TRBJ1-1
CASSNSGERAFF
TGTGCCAGCAGCAACTCGGGGGAGCGGGCTTTCTTT
>TRBV7-3|NA|NA|TRBJ1-1
CASSQGGSPAGAFF
TGTGCCAGCAGCCAAGGGGGGTCACCAGCTGGCGCTTTCTTT
>TRBV4-1|NA|TRBD2|TRBJ2-3
CASSLLPLAGGTDTQYF
TGCGCCAGCAGCCTCCTTCCACTAGCGGGGGGCACAGATACGCAGTATTTT
>TRBV30|NA|NA|TRBJ1-2
CAWGGFTGDGYTF
TGTGCCTGGGGGGGCTTTACCGGGGATGGCTACACCTTC
>TRBV28|NA|NA|TRBJ2-4
CASNAGAVAKNIQYF
TGTGCCAGCAACGCTGGGGCGGTAGCCAAAAACATTCAGTACTTC
>TRBV28|few|TRBD1|TRBJ1-2
CASSRGTGSQVYGYTF
TGTGCCAGCAGCCGCGGGACAGGGAGTCAGGTCTATGGCTACACCTTC
>TRBV5-1|NA|TRBD1|TRBJ1-3
CASSATGASSGNTIYF
TGCGCCAGCAGCGCGACAGGGGCGAGCTCTGGAAACACCATATATTTT
>TRBV27|NA|NA|TRBJ1-6
CASSLSYQGTSYNSPLHF
TGTGCCAGCAGTTTATCATATCAAGGGACCTCCTATAATTCACCCCTCCACTTT
>TRBV19|few|NA|TRBJ1-1
CASSIRRLGDTEAFF
TGTGCCAGTAGTATTCGTAGATTGGGGGACACTGAAGCTTTCTTT
>TRBV2|NA|NA|TRBJ2-2
CASTSGYGGELFF
TGTGCCAGCACCTCAGGGTATGGCGGGGAGCTGTTTTTT
>TRBV4-3|NA|NA|TRBJ2-3
CASSQGGRTDTQYF
TGCGCCAGCAGCCAAGGTGGGAGAACAGATACGCAGTATTTT
>TRBV4-1|NA|NA|TRBJ2-7
CASSQETLVGEQYF
TGCGCCAGCAGCCAAGAGACACTCGTCGGGGAGCAGTACTTC
>TRBV4-1|NA|NA|TRBJ2-1
CASSQDDATYNEQFF
TGCGCCAGCAGCCAAGATGACGCAACCTACAATGAGCAGTTCTTC
>TRBV28|NA|NA|TRBJ1-5
CASSISPGNQPQHF
TGTGCCAGCAGTATATCTCCCGGCAATCAGCCCCAGCATTTT
>TRBV11-2|NA|NA|TRBJ2-3
CASSLDRGGGGQYF
TGTGCCAGCAGCTTAGATCGAGGGGGGGGAGGGCAGTATTTT
>TRBV9|NA|NA|TRBJ1-1
CASSRARNTEAFF
TGTGCCAGCAGCAGGGCCCGGAACACTGAAGCTTTCTTT
>TRBV7-8|NA|NA|TRBJ2-3
CASSAPGSQRTDTQYF
TGTGCCAGCAGCGCCCCCGGGTCTCAACGCACAGATACGCAGTATTTT
>TRBV30|NA|TRBD1|TRBJ1-2
CAWSAYPGQGSYGYTF
TGTGCCTGGAGTGCCTACCCCGGACAGGGCTCCTATGGCTACACCTTC
>TRBV28|NA|NA|TRBJ1-2
CASSVAPTGLRGYTF
TGTGCCAGCAGTGTGGCCCCTACGGGCTTGAGGGGCTACACCTTC
>TRBV5-4|NA|NA|TRBJ2-2
CASSLDSTGELFF
TGTGCCAGCAGCTTGGATAGCACCGGGGAGCTGTTTTTT
>TRBV7-2|NA|NA|TRBJ1-2
CASSLENPGKGYGYTF
TGTGCCAGCAGCTTAGAAAATCCAGGGAAGGGTTATGGCTACACCTTC
>TRBV5-6|once|NA|TRBJ2-5
CASSFLGTQYF
TGTGCCAGCAGCTTTCTAGGGACCCAGTACTTC
>TRBV27|NA|NA|TRBJ1-6
CASSLQSYNSPLHF
TGTGCCAGCAGTTTACAAAGCTATAATTCACCCCTCCACTTT
>TRBV5-4|NA|TRBD2|TRBJ2-3
CASRQAGAGEDTQYF
TGTGCCAGCAGGCAGGCGGGAGCCGGCGAAGATACGCAGTATTTT
>TRBV19|NA|TRBD1|TRBJ2-2
CASRDRGGTGELFF
TGTGCCAGTAGGGACAGGGGCGGCACCGGGGAGCTGTTTTTT
>TRBV7-2|few|NA|TRBJ1-1
CASSSGLHTEAFF
TGTGCCAGCAGTTCAGGGTTGCACACTGAAGCTTTCTTT
>TRBV11-1|NA|TRBD2|TRBJ2-5
CASSNTGTSDQETQYF
TGTGCCAGCAGCAACACGGGTACTAGCGACCAAGAGACCCAGTACTTC
>TRBV4-2|NA|TRBD2|TRBJ2-3
CASSQVGRGGGTQYF
TGTGCCAGCAGCCAAGTTGGGCGGGGCGGGGGTACGCAGTATTTT
>TRBV2|NA|NA|TRBJ1-6
CASRGQADNSPLHF
TGTGCCAGCAGAGGGCAAGCTGATAATTCACCCCTCCACTTT
>TRBV19|few|NA|TRBJ1-1
CASKRMGMNTEAFF
TGTGCCAGCAAAAGAATGGGGATGAACACTGAAGCTTTCTTT
>TRBV28|NA|NA|TRBJ2-7
CASSLGYEQYF
TGTGCCAGCAGTTTGGGTTACGAGCAGTACTTC
>TRBV7-9|NA|NA|TRBJ2-3
CASSLAVPADTQYF
TGTGCCAGCAGTTTAGCGGTCCCCGCGGATACGCAGTATTTT
>TRBV10-3|NA|NA|TRBJ2-3
CSISGQGGSTDTQYF
TGTTCCATCAGTGGCCAGGGGGGTAGCACAGATACGCAGTATTTT
>TRBV6-5|NA|NA|TRBJ2-3
CASSKNTDTQYF
TGTGCCAGCAGTAAGAACACAGATACGCAGTATTTT
>TRBV5-1|NA|NA|TRBJ1-4
CASSPRGGEEKLFF
TGCGCCAGCAGCCCGAGGGGGGGAGAGGAAAAACTGTTTTTT
>TRBV6-1|NA|NA|TRBJ1-5
CASSEAWDQPQHF
TGTGCCAGCAGTGAAGCGTGGGATCAGCCCCAGCATTTT
>TRBV28|NA|NA|TRBJ1-2
CASSSPGHRGGYTF
TGTGCCAGCAGTTCCCCGGGGCACCGAGGGGGCTACACCTTC
>TRBV9|NA|NA|TRBJ1-4
CASSGHHRPDEKLFF
TGTGCCAGCAGCGGACACCATCGGCCCGATGAAAAACTGTTTTTT
>TRBV6-6|NA|NA|TRBJ2-1
CASSKGLRLYNEQFF
TGTGCCAGCAGTAAGGGGCTGAGGCTTTACAATGAGCAGTTCTTC